Sequencing of this TCR beta chain was carried out in a study of yellow fever vaccine responses in identical twins. Study-wide findings and caveats: Among the twins, the vaccine T cell response reportedly seemed partly convergent and partly personalized.

The junction had 11 bases not matched to a gene; V was cut back by 5 bases and J by 4 bases. Germline V lookup: CDR1 SGHRS, CDR2 YFSETQ. This CDR3 has 17 amino acids. Notes on this clonotype: The antigen is undetermined.

TCRdb re-derived calls from the RT-PCR reads in MiXCR, one entry per CDR3 protein. The sample includes 2,200 or so distinct CDR3 sequences, around four fifths of them seen just once. The TCR comes from a woman in her late teens or twenties who received the yellow fever vaccine. The V gene is TRBV5-1, the J gene TRBJ2-3; the match to TRBD2 covers 12 bases. Sample: T cells from blood (PBMCs), unsorted or a sorted subset (not recorded which), taken before or after yellow fever vaccination (not recorded which). CDR3 amino acids: CASRTLAGGPSADTQYF. The CDR3 DNA sequence: TGCGCCAGCAGGACCCTAGCGGGAGGGCCGTCCGCAGATACGCAGTATTTT.